This T cell receptor (beta chain) came from a study of response to subunit inactivated influenza vaccine. Study-wide results and caveats: Few additional T cells are recruited per seasonal influenza vaccination, authors suggested.

TCRdb independently ran MiXCR on the RT-PCR reads; one entry per CDR3 protein. This sample has 540,000 or so distinct CDR3 sequences, with 13% found just once. V lost 5 bases, J lost 1 base, and 21 bases lay in between. The CDR3 runs to 17 residues. Germline V gene sequence: CDR1 DFQATT, CDR2 SNEGSKA (reference sequence). This clonotype was seen ten or more times. Its antigen is undetermined. V usage is TRBV20-1 and J usage is TRBJ2-1; D is unresolved. The specimen was PBMCs from blood, collected about 6 weeks after vaccination. The receptor comes from a man between 45 and 60 years old who received an inactivated influenza vaccine. The CDR3 DNA is TGCAGTGCTCCGACGCTCCACGGACGGGTTTCCTACAATGAGCAGTTCTTC. Its protein is CSAPTLHGRVSYNEQFF.